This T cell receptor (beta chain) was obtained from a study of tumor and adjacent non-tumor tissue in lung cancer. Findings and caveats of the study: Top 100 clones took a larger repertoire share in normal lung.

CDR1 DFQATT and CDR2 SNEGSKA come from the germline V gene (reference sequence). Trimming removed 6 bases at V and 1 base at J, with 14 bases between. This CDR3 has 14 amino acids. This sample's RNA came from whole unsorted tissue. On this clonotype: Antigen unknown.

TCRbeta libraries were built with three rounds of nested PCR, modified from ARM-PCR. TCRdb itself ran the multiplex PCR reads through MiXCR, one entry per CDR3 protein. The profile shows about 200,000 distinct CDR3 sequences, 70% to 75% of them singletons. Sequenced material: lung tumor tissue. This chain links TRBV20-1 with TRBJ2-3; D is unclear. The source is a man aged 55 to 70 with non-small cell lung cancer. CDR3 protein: CSASPESGTDTQYF. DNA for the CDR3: TGCAGTGCCAGCCCGGAATCAGGCACAGATACGCAGTATTTT.